This TCR beta chain appears in the sequencing data of a study of blood T cell repertoires in COVID-19. Study in general: COVID-19 samples collected from the United States, Italy and Spain covered acute and convalescent phases.

Using immunoSEQ multiplex PCR, the repertoire was profiled, and TCRdb retains in-frame clones only, with some absent. The data hold over 250,000 clones, with 80% to 85% observed a single time. The junction had 4 bases not matched to a gene; V was cut back by 6 bases and J by 3 bases. This CDR3 comprises 15 residues. The germline V gene encodes CDR1 WSHSY and CDR2 SAAADI. The receptor's source is a middle-aged man who had been exposed to COVID-19. What was sequenced was PBMCs or T cells enriched from blood (not recorded which). The chain carries TRBV10-2 and TRBJ2-7, with 14 bases fitting TRBD2. CDR3 nucleotide sequence: TGCGCCAGCAGGGGGACTAGCGGGAGAGACTACGAGCAGTACTTC. Translating gives CASRGTSGRDYEQYF.